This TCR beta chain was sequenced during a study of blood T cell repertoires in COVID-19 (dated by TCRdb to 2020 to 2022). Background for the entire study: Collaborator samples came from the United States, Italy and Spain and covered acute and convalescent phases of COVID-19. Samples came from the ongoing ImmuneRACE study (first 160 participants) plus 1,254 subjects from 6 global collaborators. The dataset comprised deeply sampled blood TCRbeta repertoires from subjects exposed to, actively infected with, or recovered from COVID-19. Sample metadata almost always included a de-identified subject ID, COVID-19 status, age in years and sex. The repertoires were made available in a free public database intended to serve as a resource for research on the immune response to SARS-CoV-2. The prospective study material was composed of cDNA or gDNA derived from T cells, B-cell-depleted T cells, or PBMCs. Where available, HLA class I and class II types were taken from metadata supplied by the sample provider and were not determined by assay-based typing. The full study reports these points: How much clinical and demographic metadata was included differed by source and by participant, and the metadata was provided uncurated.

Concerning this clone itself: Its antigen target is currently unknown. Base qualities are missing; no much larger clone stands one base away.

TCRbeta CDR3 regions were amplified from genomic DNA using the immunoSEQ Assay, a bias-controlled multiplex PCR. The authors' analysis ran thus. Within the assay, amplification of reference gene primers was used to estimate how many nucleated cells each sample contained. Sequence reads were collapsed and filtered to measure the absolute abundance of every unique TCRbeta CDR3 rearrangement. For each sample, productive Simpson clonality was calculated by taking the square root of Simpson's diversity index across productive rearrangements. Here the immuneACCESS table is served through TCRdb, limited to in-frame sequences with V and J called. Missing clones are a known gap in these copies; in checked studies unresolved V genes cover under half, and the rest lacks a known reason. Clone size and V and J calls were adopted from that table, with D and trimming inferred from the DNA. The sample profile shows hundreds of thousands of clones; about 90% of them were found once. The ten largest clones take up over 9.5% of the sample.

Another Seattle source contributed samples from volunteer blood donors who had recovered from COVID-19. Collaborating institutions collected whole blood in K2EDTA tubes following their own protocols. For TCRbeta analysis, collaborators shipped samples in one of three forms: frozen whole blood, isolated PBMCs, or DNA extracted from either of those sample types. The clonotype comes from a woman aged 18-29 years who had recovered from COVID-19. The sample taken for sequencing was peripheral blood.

The CDR3 is CASSLGGDNSPLHF. The nucleotide sequence is TGTGCCAGCAGCTTAGGGGGAGATAATTCACCCCTCCACTTT. The chain was built from TRBV13 and TRBJ1-6; no D segment can be confidently identified. V is clipped by 0 bases and J by 5 bases, and the sequence between their germline boundaries is 5 bases long. CDR1 is given as PRHDT and CDR2 as FYEKMQ, both from the germline V gene (reference sequence). Including cysteine and phenylalanine, the CDR3 has 14 amino acids. Kept here is only the CDR3 DNA, which spans 42 bases and is read in frame from base 1.